A single sample gave rise to the 8 T cell receptor beta chains below, sequenced in a study of OX40 agonist ivuxolimab in advanced cancers. Clones were sequenced by immunoSEQ multiplex PCR, and TCRdb holds only the in-frame ones, with some missing. The repertoire includes about 46,000 clones, approximately 86% of them detected once, and 11% sits in the top ten. Material: CD4+ or CD8+ T cells sorted from blood, obtained in a trial of the OX40 agonist ivuxolimab. The receptors derive from an adult with an advanced solid tumor such as melanoma, head and neck, liver or kidney cancer.

The gene calls are TRBV4-3 and TRBJ1-2, with a tentative D call TRBD1 (6 bases). Germline V gives CDR1 LGHNA, CDR2 YSLEER. The CDR3 sequence is 15 residues long. The germline V and J ends were trimmed by 0 bases and 7 bases, with 15 bases remaining between them. The chain's CDR3 is CASSQDPQGLLGYTF. The CDR3 coding sequence is TGCGCCAGCAGCCAAGATCCACAGGGCCTTCTTGGCTACACCTTC.

This CDR3 reads CASSLAEGSYNEQFF. CDR3 in DNA: TGCGCCAGCAGCCTAGCCGAAGGAAGCTACAATGAGCAGTTCTTC. This chain uses TRBV4-3 with TRBJ2-1; D not resolved. There are 15 residues in the CDR3. The ends were cut back, 4 bases at V and 3 bases at J, with 13 bases in the middle. CDR1 LGHNA and CDR2 YSLEER come from the germline V gene.

The chain combines TRBV27 with TRBJ2-5, with D tentatively TRBD2 (6 bases). Trimming removed 2 bases from V and 5 bases from J, with 12 bases in between. The CDR3 is 14 amino acids. Germline CDR1 is MNHEY and CDR2 is SMNVEV (reference sequence). The CDR3 DNA reads as TGTGCCAGCAGTTTAGGAGGGGAAGGGGAGACCCAGTACTTC. Translating gives CASSLGGEGETQYF.

The V and J genes are TRBV4-3 and TRBJ2-4; no clear D. The ends were cut back, 0 bases at V and 5 bases at J, with 11 bases in the middle. The CDR3 extends over 15 amino acids. Germline-derived CDR1 and CDR2 are LGHNA and YSLEER. The CDR3 spells CASSQDGLRQNIQYF. CDR3 coding DNA: TGCGCCAGCAGCCAAGATGGTCTCCGGCAAAACATTCAGTACTTC.

The chain links TRBV5-1 to TRBJ2-2; D remains ambiguous. V lost 1 base to trimming and J lost 6 bases, with 7 bases between them. The CDR3 loop spans 13 amino acids. Germline V gene data show CDR1 as SGHRS and CDR2 as YFSETQ. In DNA form, the CDR3 reads TGCGCCAGCAGCTTGAGAGACCCCGGGGAGCTGTTTTTT. This sequence encodes CASSLRDPGELFF.

The chain carries TRBV4-1 and TRBJ2-1; TRBD1 is a possible D gene (5 bases). Germline CDR1 is MGHRA and CDR2 is YSYEKL. The CDR3 spans 12 residues. Trimming cost V 0 bases and J 8 bases, with 5 bases left between them. The CDR3 reads CASSQDRDEQFF. The CDR3 bases are TGCGCCAGCAGCCAAGACAGGGATGAGCAGTTCTTC.

This chain connects TRBV6-6 to TRBJ1-1; tentative D call: TRBD1 (5 bases). V dropped 5 bases and J dropped 6 bases, with 22 bases sitting between them. This CDR3 is 16 amino acids long. The germline V gene encodes CDR1 MNHNY and CDR2 SVGAGI (reference sequence). Here the CDR3 reads CASSHRDPLFVAEAFF. Here the CDR3 DNA reads TGTGCCAGCAGTCACCGGGACCCCCTCTTCGTGGCTGAAGCTTTCTTT.

The table lists this clone with a few counts. V gene TRBV15 combines with J gene TRBJ2-1, with TRBD2 matching 8 bases. The germline CDR1 and CDR2 sequences are LNHNV and YYDKDF (reference sequence). The V segment lost 2 bases and the J segment 5 bases; nucleotides outside the gene matches: 11. The CDR3 is made up of 17 amino acids. CDR3 sequence (DNA): TGTGCCACCAGCAGAAGAATCGGGAGGGCCTTGGACAATGAGCAGTTCTTC. This codes for CATSRRIGRALDNEQFF.